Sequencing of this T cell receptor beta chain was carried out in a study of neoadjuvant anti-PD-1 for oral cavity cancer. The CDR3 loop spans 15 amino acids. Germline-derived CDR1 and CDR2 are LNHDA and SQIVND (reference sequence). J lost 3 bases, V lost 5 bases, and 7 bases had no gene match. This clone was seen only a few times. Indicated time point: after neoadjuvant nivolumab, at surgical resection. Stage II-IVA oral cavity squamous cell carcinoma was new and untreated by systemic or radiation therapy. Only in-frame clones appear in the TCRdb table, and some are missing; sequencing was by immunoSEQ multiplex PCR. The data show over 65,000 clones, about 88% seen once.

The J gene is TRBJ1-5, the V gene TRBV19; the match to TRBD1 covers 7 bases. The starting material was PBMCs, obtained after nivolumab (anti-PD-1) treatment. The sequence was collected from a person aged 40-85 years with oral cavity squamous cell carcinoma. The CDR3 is CASSRQQGNNQPQHF. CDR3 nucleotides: TGTGCCAGTAGTCGTCAACAGGGGAACAATCAGCCCCAGCATTTT.